Presented here are 29 T cell receptor beta chains from one specimen sequenced in a study of cytomegalovirus exposure and HLA in healthy donors. Primers: 60 Vbeta forward and 13 Jbeta reverse. TCRdb's table, derived via immunoSEQ multiplex PCR, lists solely in-frame clones and lacks some. The data show 90,000 to 140,000 clones, with under 85% seen just once and 6.5% to 9.5% held by the top ten. Sequenced sample: PBMCs. The origin of the receptors is a woman aged 40 to 55 in good health and CMV-seropositive.

This chain joins TRBV25-1 and TRBJ1-6, with a possible D match to TRBD1 (5 bases). V was shortened by 6 bases and J by 5 bases, with 20 bases between the two germline ends. CDR1 and CDR2 (germline): MGHDK, SYGVNS. The CDR3 loop spans 17 amino acids. The CDR3 protein is CASRPNTRTKNNSPLHF. CDR3 coding DNA: TGTGCCAGCAGACCTAATACCCGGACAAAGAATAATTCACCCCTCCACTTT. The full variable domain, rest sourced from reference TRBV25-1 and TRBJ1-6, is EADIYQTPRYLVIGTGKKITLECSQTMGHDKMYWYQQDPGMELHLIHYSYGVNSTEKGDLSSESTVSRIRTEHFPLTLESARPSHTSQYLCASRPNTRTKNNSPLHFGNGTRLTVT.

The chain combines TRBV28 with TRBJ1-2; 10 nucleotides align to TRBD1. Germline trimming cut 4 bases from V and 3 bases from J; bases unmatched to any gene: 8. CDR3 length: 16 amino acids. CDR1 is MDHEN and CDR2 is SYDVKM in the germline V gene. CDR3 in amino acids: CASSSIHGTGDYGYTF. The CDR3 DNA reads as TGTGCCAGCAGTTCAATCCACGGGACAGGGGACTATGGCTACACCTTC.

This chain connects TRBV11-3 to TRBJ1-1; D ambiguous. This CDR3 contains 12 residues. Germline CDR1 is SGHNT and CDR2 is YENEEA. The V gene lost 7 bases and the J gene lost 1 base, with 7 bases spanning the gap. The DNA for the CDR3 is TGTGCCAGCACCCGAGGGAACACTGAAGCTTTCTTT. It codes for CASTRGNTEAFF.

The chain carries TRBV2 and TRBJ2-3, with 10 bases that match TRBD2. J was trimmed by 2 bases and V by 6 bases; bases with no gene match: 2. The germline V gene has CDR1 SNHLY and CDR2 FYNNEI. This CDR3 spans 14 amino acids. The CDR3 reads CASRLAGVTDTQYF. The DNA of the CDR3 is TGTGCCAGCAGGCTAGCGGGAGTCACAGATACGCAGTATTTT.

The rearrangement links TRBV7-9 to TRBJ2-1, with TRBD2 matching over 8 bases. Germline V gene sequence: CDR1 SEHNR, CDR2 FQNEAQ (reference sequence). J gave up 10 bases and V 4 bases, and 9 bases lay outside the gene matches. This CDR3 spans 14 amino acids. The CDR3 DNA follows: TGTGCCAGCAGCTCAGGGTCGGGGGGGCGCGAGCAGTTCTTC. Amino acid sequence: CASSSGSGGREQFF.

The gene calls are TRBV2 and TRBJ2-1, with 9 bases identical to TRBD1. Germline values: CDR1 SNHLY, CDR2 FYNNEI. This CDR3 spans 16 amino acids. The V and J ends lost 6 bases and 7 bases, in that order; junction bases with no gene match: 13. Written as DNA, the CDR3 is TGTGCCAGCAGCAGGACCGGGACAGGGTTGTCAAATGAGCAGTTCTTC. This encodes CASSRTGTGLSNEQFF.

J is TRBJ2-2 and V is TRBV28; 8 nucleotides agree with TRBD2. CDR1 MDHEN and CDR2 SYDVKM come from the germline V gene. J lost 13 bases, V lost 3 bases, and 16 bases had no gene match. The CDR3 extends over 16 amino acids. In nucleotides, the CDR3 is TGTGCCAGCAGTTTCGGGGGGGGCCCCTTGCCGGACGGGCTGTTTTTT. The encoded protein is CASSFGGGPLPDGLFF.

The V and J genes are TRBV13 and TRBJ2-7; 12 bases are shared with TRBD2. CDR1 is PRHDT, CDR2 FYEKMQ, per germline (reference sequence). J lost 4 bases, V lost 6 bases, and 10 bases had no gene match. The CDR3 covers 16 residues. The CDR3 bases are TGTGCCAGCAGTCAACCGTGGACTAGCGGGGTATACGAGCAGTACTTC. This gives the protein CASSQPWTSGVYEQYF.

This chain uses TRBV27 with TRBJ2-2; 10 nucleotides match TRBD2. V lost 1 base to trimming and J lost 1 base; unmatched junction nucleotides: 0. Germline V gene data show CDR1 as MNHEY and CDR2 as SMNVEV (reference sequence). The CDR3 has 16 residues. DNA of the CDR3: TGTGCCAGCAGTTTATTAGCGGGAGGGAACACCGGGGAGCTGTTTTTT. Translation: CASSLLAGGNTGELFF.

This clone occurred once. For the CDR3, the DNA is TGTGCCAGCAGCGAGGCAGGGACTAGTCTCGAGCAGTACTTC. Residues: CASSEAGTSLEQYF. V gene TRBV9 combines with J gene TRBJ2-7; 8 bases match TRBD2. J gave up 6 bases and V 3 bases, and 8 bases lay outside the gene matches. The germline V gene has CDR1 SGDLS and CDR2 YYNGEE. CDR3 length: 14 residues.

This chain connects TRBV5-4 to TRBJ1-1; 10 bases match TRBD1. With V trimmed by 4 bases and J by 4 bases, 4 bases remained unmatched. The CDR3 spans 14 residues. CDR1 and CDR2 (germline): SGHNT, YYREEE (reference sequence). The chain's CDR3 is CASSQTGGVTEAFF. The CDR3 DNA is TGTGCCAGCAGCCAGACAGGGGGCGTCACTGAAGCTTTCTTT.

This clone was picked up a small number of times. This sequence joins TRBV6-5 and TRBJ2-2; D unclear. With 8 bases removed from V and 3 bases from J, the gap between germline ends came to 10 bases. The CDR3 length is 13 residues. Germline-derived CDR1 and CDR2 are MNHEY and SVGAGI. CDR3 sequence: CASESLYTGELFF. Written as DNA, the CDR3 is TGTGCCAGCGAGTCCCTATACACCGGGGAGCTGTTTTTT.

The V gene is TRBV2, the J gene TRBJ2-1; possibly TRBD1 for D (6 bases). Germline CDR1 and CDR2: SNHLY and FYNNEI. V was pared by 8 bases and J by 3 bases, with 14 bases between. The CDR3 loop spans 14 amino acids. The CDR3 nucleotides read TGTGCCAGCCTAGGTGGACAGCTCTACAATGAGCAGTTCTTC. Translated, it gives CASLGGQLYNEQFF.

This sequence joins TRBV18 and TRBJ1-2, with D maybe TRBD1 (6 bases). The CDR3 is 17 residues long. In germline, CDR1 is KGHSH, CDR2 LQKENI. V gave up 6 bases and J gave up 0 bases, with 20 bases separating them. CDR3 in DNA: TGTGCCAGCTCTCCAAGGGCCAGGGGCCCTACTAACTATGGCTACACCTTC. This sequence encodes CASSPRARGPTNYGYTF.

The CDR3 nucleotides read TGTGCCAGCAGGGAGCGGGAGGGCACAGATACGCAGTATTTT. Translating gives CASREREGTDTQYF. The V call is TRBV2, the J call TRBJ2-3; 9 bases fit TRBD2. Trimming took 6 bases from V and 1 from J; bases not matched to a gene: 2. The CDR3 totals 14 residues. The V gene's germline CDR1 is SNHLY and CDR2 FYNNEI.

This clone was seen a single time. The chain recombines TRBV7-9 with TRBJ1-6; tentatively, D is TRBD1 (5 bases). The CDR3 consists of 14 residues. V lost 5 bases to trimming and J lost 8 bases, with 13 bases between them. Germline-derived CDR1 and CDR2 are SEHNR and FQNEAQ (reference sequence). The CDR3 here is CASSPQGLDSPLHF. The DNA for the CDR3 is TGTGCCAGCAGCCCCCAGGGCTTGGATTCACCCCTCCACTTT.

This CDR3 reads CASSPTGGYNSPLHF. For the CDR3, the DNA is TGTGCCAGCAGTCCAACAGGGGGATATAATTCACCCCTCCACTTT. J is TRBJ1-6 and V is TRBV27, with 8 bases that match TRBD1. Germline V gene data show CDR1 as MNHEY and CDR2 as SMNVEV (reference sequence). Trimming cost V 5 bases and J 4 bases; bases outside gene matches: 4. This CDR3 has 15 residues.

The table lists this clone with a few counts. The chain recombines TRBV28 with TRBJ2-7, with 8 nucleotides matching TRBD1. CDR3 size: 14 residues. Per germline, CDR1 MDHEN and CDR2 SYDVKM. J lost 2 bases, V lost 7 bases, and 7 bases had no gene match. CDR3 in amino acids: CASTRTGKTYEQYF. As DNA, the CDR3 is TGTGCCAGCACCCGGACAGGGAAAACCTACGAGCAGTACTTC.

The chain links TRBV14 to TRBJ1-5, with D tentatively TRBD1 (5 bases). CDR1 and CDR2 (germline): SGHDN, FVKESK. V lost 0 bases to trimming and J lost 7 bases, with 7 bases between them. The CDR3 extends over 13 amino acids. CDR3 nucleotide sequence: TGTGCCAGCAGCCAAGACGGGGGGCAGCCCCAGCATTTT. It codes for CASSQDGGQPQHF.

The chain is built from TRBV7-9 and TRBJ2-6; D remains ambiguous. The CDR3 spans 15 residues. The V gene lost 2 bases and the J gene lost 0 bases, with 5 bases spanning the gap. Germline V gene lookup returns CDR1 SEHNR and CDR2 FQNEAQ (reference sequence). CDR3 amino acids: CASSLSNSGANVLTF. The CDR3 DNA sequence: TGTGCCAGCAGCTTAAGCAACTCTGGGGCCAACGTCCTGACTTTC.

Concerning this clone itself: This sample also contains other DNA sequences that code for the same CDR3. The J gene is TRBJ2-3, the V gene TRBV9; D remains unclear. The CDR3 has 14 residues. The V and J ends lost 0 bases and 1 base respectively, with 6 bases between them. Germline V gives CDR1 SGDLS, CDR2 YYNGEE. CDR3 loop: CASSVDAGTDTQYF. Written as DNA, the CDR3 is TGTGCCAGCAGCGTAGATGCGGGCACAGATACGCAGTATTTT.

V usage is TRBV5-4 and J usage is TRBJ2-7, with 9 positions matching TRBD2. Per germline, CDR1 SGHNT and CDR2 YYREEE (reference sequence). V lost 2 bases to trimming and J lost 4 bases; unmatched junction nucleotides: 7. The CDR3 is made up of 15 amino acids. CDR3 loop: CASSLTPGLAYEQYF. In DNA, the CDR3 is TGTGCCAGCAGCTTAACTCCGGGACTAGCTTACGAGCAGTACTTC.

The genes are TRBV18 and TRBJ1-1; 7 bases match TRBD1. The CDR3 contains 14 residues. Germline V gene sequence: CDR1 KGHSH, CDR2 LQKENI. Losses at the gene ends were 6 bases for V and 4 bases for J; bases not matched to a gene: 8. CDR3 sequence reads: CASSADRVGTEAFF. CDR3 DNA sequence: TGTGCCAGCTCGGCCGACAGGGTGGGCACTGAAGCTTTCTTT.

The chain joins TRBV7-6 to TRBJ2-7, with a weak D call TRBD2 (5 bases). CDR3 size: 13 residues. The V end lost 5 bases, the J end lost 2 bases, and 10 bases lay between the germline ends. Germline V CDR1 and CDR2: SGHVS, FNYEAQ. The CDR3 bases are TGTGCCAGCAGCCCCGATAGCGCCTACGAGCAGTACTTC. It codes for CASSPDSAYEQYF.

This chain uses TRBV28 with TRBJ1-6, with TRBD1 matching 7 bases. This CDR3 is 14 amino acids long. Germline-derived CDR1 and CDR2 are MDHEN and SYDVKM. Trimming took 5 bases from V and 9 from J; bases not matched to a gene: 7. In nucleotides, the CDR3 is TGTGCCAGCAGTCCCCCAGGGGGTGGTTCACCCCTCCACTTT. As protein: CASSPPGGGSPLHF.

V gene TRBV29-1 combines with J gene TRBJ2-1; 7 positions match TRBD2. This CDR3 is 14 amino acids long. Trimming cost V 7 bases and J 3 bases; bases outside gene matches: 9. Germline loops: CDR1 SQVTM, CDR2 ANQGSEA. The CDR3 region is CSAESLADYNEQFF. The DNA of the CDR3 is TGCAGCGCCGAAAGTCTAGCGGACTACAATGAGCAGTTCTTC.

The rearrangement uses TRBV19 and TRBJ1-4; 7 bases line up with TRBD1. The CDR3 runs 17 residues. The germline gives CDR1 LNHDA, CDR2 SQIVND (reference sequence). J lost 1 base, V lost 3 bases, and 8 bases had no gene match. CDR3 sequence (DNA): TGTGCCAGTAGTATGAGGGGGCGCAAGGGAACTAATGAAAAACTGTTTTTT. This gives the protein CASSMRGRKGTNEKLFF.

The CDR3 spells CASSLGGQGRYNEKLFF. CDR3 nucleotides: TGTGCCAGCAGCTTAGGGGGACAGGGTCGGTATAATGAAAAACTGTTTTTT. V and J are TRBV13 and TRBJ1-4, with 9 bases that match TRBD1. The CDR3 totals 17 residues. Germline CDR1 is PRHDT and CDR2 is FYEKMQ (reference sequence). V dropped 0 bases and J dropped 4; count of bases not matched to a gene: 6.

This clone showed up just a few times. The chain uses TRBV7-9 and TRBJ1-1; D remains unclear. This CDR3 comprises 15 residues. CDR1 and CDR2 from the germline V gene are SEHNR and FQNEAQ (reference sequence). V lost 4 bases and J lost 3, with 15 bases in between. The DNA for the CDR3 is TGTGCCAGCAGCTCGTGGGTGCGCGCGGACACTGAAGCTTTCTTT. Encoded protein: CASSSWVRADTEAFF.